This TCR beta chain was obtained from a study of monozygotic twins with inflammatory bowel disease. From the 5' RACE reads, TCRdb lists one entry per CDR3 protein and no DNA. Its clone listing holds about 450,000 distinct CDR3 sequences. In germline, CDR1 is LNHDA, CDR2 SQIVND (reference sequence). The CDR3 runs 15 residues. Regarding this clonotype: What it binds is not known.

General study results and limits: IBD patients, compared with healthy twins, shared fewer clonotypes with others (especially with disease activity). It was in IBD patients that TCRbeta diversity (inverse Simpson) was lower than in healthy co-twins.

This sequence joins TRBV19 and TRBJ1-5; TCRdb lists TRBD1, though no DNA is available to test this call. The sequence came from a human donor with ulcerative colitis or Crohn's disease, or a healthy co-twin of an affected twin (not recorded which). Sample: blood. The CDR3 region is CASLETGLLGQPQHF. Together with reference TRBV19 and TRBJ1-5, the CDR3 gives the full variable domain: DGGITQSPKYLFRKEGQNVTLSCEQNLNHDAMYWYRQDPGQGLRLIYYSQIVNDFQKGDIAEGYSVSREKKESFPLTVTSAQKNPTAFYLCASLETGLLGQPQHFGDGTRLSIL.